This TCR beta chain is drawn from a study of OX40 agonist ivuxolimab in advanced cancers. CDR1 and CDR2 from the germline V gene are KGHSH and LQKENI. This CDR3 has 15 residues. J lost 5 bases, V lost 8 bases, and 7 bases had no gene match. The repertoire was sequenced with immunoSEQ multiplex PCR; TCRdb's copy has only in-frame clones and lacks some. The data hold 30,000 to 45,000 clones, with roughly four fifths observed a single time. This chain links TRBV18 with TRBJ2-7; 15 bases are shared with TRBD2. The clonotype was recovered from an adult with an advanced solid tumor such as melanoma, head and neck, liver or kidney cancer. The material was CD4+ or CD8+ T cells sorted from blood, obtained in a trial of the OX40 agonist ivuxolimab. CDR3 sequence (DNA): TGTGCCAGCACAGGGGGACTAGCGGGAGGAAACGAGCAGTACTTC. It translates to CASTGGLAGGNEQYF.